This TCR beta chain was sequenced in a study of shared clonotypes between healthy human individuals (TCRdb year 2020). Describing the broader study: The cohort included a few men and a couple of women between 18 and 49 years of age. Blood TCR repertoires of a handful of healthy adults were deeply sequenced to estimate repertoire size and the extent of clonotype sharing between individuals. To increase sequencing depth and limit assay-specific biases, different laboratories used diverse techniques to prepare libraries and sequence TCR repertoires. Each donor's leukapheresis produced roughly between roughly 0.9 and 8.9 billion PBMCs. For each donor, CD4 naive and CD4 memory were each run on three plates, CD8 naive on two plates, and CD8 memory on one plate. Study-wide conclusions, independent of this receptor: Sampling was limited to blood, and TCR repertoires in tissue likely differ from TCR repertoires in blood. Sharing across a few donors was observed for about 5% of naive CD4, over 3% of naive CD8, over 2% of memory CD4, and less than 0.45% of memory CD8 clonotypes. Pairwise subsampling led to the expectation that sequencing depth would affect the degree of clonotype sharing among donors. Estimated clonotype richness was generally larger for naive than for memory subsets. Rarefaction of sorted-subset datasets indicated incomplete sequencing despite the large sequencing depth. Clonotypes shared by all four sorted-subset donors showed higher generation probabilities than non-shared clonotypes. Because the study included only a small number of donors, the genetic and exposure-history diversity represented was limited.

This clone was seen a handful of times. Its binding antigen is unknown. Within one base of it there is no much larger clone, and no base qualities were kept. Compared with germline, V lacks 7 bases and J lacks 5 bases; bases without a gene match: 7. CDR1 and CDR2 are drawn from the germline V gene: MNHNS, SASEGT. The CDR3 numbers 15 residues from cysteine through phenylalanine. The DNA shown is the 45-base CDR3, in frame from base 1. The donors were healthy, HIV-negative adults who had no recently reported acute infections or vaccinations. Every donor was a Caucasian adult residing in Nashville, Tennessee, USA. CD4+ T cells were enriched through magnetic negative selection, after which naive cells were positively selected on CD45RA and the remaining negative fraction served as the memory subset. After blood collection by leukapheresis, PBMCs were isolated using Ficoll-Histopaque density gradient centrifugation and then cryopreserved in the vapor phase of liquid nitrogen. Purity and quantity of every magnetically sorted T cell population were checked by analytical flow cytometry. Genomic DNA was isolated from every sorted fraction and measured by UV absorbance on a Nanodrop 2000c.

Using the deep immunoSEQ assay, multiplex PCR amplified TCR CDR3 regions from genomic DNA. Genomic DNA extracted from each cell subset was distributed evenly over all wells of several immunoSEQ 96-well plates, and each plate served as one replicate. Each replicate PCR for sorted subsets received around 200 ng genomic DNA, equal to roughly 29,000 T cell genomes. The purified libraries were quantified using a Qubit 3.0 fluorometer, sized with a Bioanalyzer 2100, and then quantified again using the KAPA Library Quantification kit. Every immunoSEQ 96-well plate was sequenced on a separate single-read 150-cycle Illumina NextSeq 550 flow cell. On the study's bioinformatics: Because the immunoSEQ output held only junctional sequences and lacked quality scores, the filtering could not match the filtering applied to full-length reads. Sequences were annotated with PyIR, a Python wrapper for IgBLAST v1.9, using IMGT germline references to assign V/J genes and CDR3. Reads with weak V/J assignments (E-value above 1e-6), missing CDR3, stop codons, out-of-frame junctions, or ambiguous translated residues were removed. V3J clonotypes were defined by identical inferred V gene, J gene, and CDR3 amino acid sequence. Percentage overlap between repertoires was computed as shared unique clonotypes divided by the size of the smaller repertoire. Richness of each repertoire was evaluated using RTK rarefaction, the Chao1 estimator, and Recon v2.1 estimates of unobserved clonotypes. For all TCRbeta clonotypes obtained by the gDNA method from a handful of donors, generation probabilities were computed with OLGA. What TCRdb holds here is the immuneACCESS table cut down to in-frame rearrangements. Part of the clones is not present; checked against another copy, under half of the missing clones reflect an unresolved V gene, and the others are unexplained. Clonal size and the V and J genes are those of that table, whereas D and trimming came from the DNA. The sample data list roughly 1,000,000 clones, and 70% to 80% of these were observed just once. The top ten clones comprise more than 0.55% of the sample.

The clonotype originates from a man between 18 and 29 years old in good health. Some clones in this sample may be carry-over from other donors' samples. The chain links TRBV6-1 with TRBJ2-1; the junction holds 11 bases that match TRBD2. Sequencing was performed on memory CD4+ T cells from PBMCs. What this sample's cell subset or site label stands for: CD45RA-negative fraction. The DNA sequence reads TGTGCCAGCACCGCCGGGACTAGCGGAAACAATGAGCAGTTCTTC. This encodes CASTAGTSGNNEQFF.